What follows is one T cell receptor (beta chain) and its context. The antigen remains undetermined. The sample comes from a study of PD-1 blockade in mismatch repair-deficient tumors. Across the whole study: All were previously treated, progressing patients with about twelve mismatch repair-deficient cancer types. Study-wide points: Tumor-resident clones, often absent from pretreatment blood, expanded after pembrolizumab and then contracted.

Every patient had mismatch repair deficiency by PCR or immunohistochemistry. TCRs were sequenced from a few patients responding to pembrolizumab. CDR3 length equals 14 residues. With V trimmed by 1 base and J by 8 bases, 6 bases remained unmatched. In germline, CDR1 is SGHDT, CDR2 YYEEEE. Assay used: immunoSEQ multiplex PCR; TCRdb lists only in-frame clones, some missing. The data show 25,000 to 30,000 clones, with roughly 80% seen just once and just under 3% held by the top ten. This sequence joins TRBV5-6 and TRBJ2-1; 7 bases are a match to TRBD2. The source material was PBMCs, sampled before pembrolizumab treatment. The source of this sequence is an adult with mismatch repair-deficient cancer. The CDR3 coding sequence is TGTGCCAGCAGCTTGAGTGCTAGCGGCGATGAGCAGTTCTTC. Its protein product is CASSLSASGDEQFF.